The clone carrying this TCR beta chain was recorded a few times. The data are from a study of T cells after yellow fever vaccination. Trimming cost V 5 bases and J 7 bases; bases outside gene matches: 11. The CDR3 contains 17 residues. Looked up from germline, CDR1 is SGHVS and CDR2 is FQNEAQ. TCRdb ran MiXCR on the 5' RACE reads and lists one entry per CDR3 protein. This table has approximately 550,000 distinct CDR3 sequences, approximately 13% appearing once. The clonotype was recovered from a man younger than 40 who received the YFV17D yellow fever vaccine. The sample in question was PBMCs, obtained on the day of the yellow fever booster vaccination. The chain recombines TRBV7-8 with TRBJ2-2; 12 nucleotides agree with TRBD2. CDR3 protein: CASSPPTSGRVDGELFF. CDR3 DNA: TGTGCCAGCAGCCCCCCGACTAGCGGGAGAGTTGACGGGGAGCTGTTTTTT. The complete variable domain, with remaining parts taken from reference TRBV7-8 and TRBJ2-2, reads GAGVSQSPRYKVAKRGQDVALRCDPISGHVSLFWYQQALGQGPEFLTYFQNEAQLDKSGLPSDRFFAERPEGSVSTLKIQRTQQEDSAVYLCASSPPTSGRVDGELFFGEGSRLTVL.